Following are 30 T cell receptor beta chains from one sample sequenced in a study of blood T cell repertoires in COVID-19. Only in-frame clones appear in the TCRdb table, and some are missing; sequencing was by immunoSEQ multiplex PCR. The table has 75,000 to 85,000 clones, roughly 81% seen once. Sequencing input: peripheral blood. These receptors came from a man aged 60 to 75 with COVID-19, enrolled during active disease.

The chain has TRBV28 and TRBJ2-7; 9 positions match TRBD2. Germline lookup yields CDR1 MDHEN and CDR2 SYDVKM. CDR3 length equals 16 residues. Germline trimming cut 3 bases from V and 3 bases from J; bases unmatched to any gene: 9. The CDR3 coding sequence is TGTGCCAGCAGTTTTGTTTTAGCGGGAGTCCGCTACGAGCAGTACTTC. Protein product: CASSFVLAGVRYEQYF.

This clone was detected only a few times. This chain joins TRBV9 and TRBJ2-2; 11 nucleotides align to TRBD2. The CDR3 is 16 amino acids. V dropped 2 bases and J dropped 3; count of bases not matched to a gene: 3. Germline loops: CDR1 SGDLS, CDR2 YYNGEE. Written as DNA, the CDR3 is TGTGCCAGCAGCGTGATAGCGGGAGGGGACACCGGGGAGCTGTTTTTT. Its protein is CASSVIAGGDTGELFF.

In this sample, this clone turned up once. The CDR3 here is CASSSSGQWGDTQYF. The CDR3 nucleotides are TGTGCCAGCAGTTCTAGCGGCCAATGGGGAGATACGCAGTATTTT. This chain joins TRBV2 and TRBJ2-3; TRBD2 aligns across 7 bases. The ends lost 5 bases at V and 5 bases at J; junction bases unmatched: 10. CDR3 length: 15 amino acids. Looked up from germline, CDR1 is SNHLY and CDR2 is FYNNEI.

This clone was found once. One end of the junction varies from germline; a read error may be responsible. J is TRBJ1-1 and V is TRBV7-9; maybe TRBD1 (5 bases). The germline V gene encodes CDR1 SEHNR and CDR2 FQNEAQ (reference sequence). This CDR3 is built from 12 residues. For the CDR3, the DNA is TGTGCGAGCAGGGCGGTTGACACTGAAGCTTTCTTT. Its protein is CASRAVDTEAFF. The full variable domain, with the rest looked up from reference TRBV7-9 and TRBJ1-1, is DTGVSQNPRHKITKRGQNVTFRCDPISEHNRLYWYRQTLGQGPEFLTYFQNEAQLEKSRLLSDRFSAERPKGSFSTLEIQRTEQGDSAMYLCASRAVDTEAFFGQGTRLTVV.

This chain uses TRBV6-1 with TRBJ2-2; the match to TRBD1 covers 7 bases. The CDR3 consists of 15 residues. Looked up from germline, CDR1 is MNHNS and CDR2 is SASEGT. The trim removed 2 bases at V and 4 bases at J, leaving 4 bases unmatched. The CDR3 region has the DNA TGTGCCAGCAGTGAATCAGGGACAGCCACCGGGGAGCTGTTTTTT. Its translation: CASSESGTATGELFF.

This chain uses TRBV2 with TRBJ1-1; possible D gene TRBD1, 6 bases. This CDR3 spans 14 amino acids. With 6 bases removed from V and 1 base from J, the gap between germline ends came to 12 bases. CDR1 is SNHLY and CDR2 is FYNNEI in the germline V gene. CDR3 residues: CASRPRGGNTEAFF. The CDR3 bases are TGTGCCAGCAGACCGAGGGGGGGGAACACTGAAGCTTTCTTT.

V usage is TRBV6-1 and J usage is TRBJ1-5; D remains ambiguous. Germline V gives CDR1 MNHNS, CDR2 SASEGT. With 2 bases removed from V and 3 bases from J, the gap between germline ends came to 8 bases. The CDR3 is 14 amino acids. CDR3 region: CASSERWANQPQHF. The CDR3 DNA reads TGTGCCAGCAGTGAAAGGTGGGCCAATCAGCCCCAGCATTTT.

The CDR3 nucleotides read TGTGCCAGCAGTCCAGAGGCGGAGGGCAACTATGGCTACACCTTC. This translates into CASSPEAEGNYGYTF. J is TRBJ1-2 and V is TRBV6-5; D gene ambiguous. The V gene lost 5 bases and the J gene lost 2 bases, with 15 bases spanning the gap. Germline V gene lookup returns CDR1 MNHEY and CDR2 SVGAGI. This CDR3 region has 15 residues.

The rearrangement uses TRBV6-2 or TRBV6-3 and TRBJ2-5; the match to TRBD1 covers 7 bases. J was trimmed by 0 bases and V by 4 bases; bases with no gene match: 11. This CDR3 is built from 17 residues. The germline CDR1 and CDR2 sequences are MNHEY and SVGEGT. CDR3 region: CASSSYRGRENQETQYF. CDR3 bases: TGTGCCAGCAGTTCCTACAGGGGCCGCGAGAACCAAGAGACCCAGTACTTC.

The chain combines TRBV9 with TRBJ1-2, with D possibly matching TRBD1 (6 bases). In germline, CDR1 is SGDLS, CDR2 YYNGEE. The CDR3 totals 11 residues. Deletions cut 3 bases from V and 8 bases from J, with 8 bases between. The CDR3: CASSAQGGYTF. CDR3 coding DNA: TGTGCCAGCAGCGCACAGGGAGGCTACACCTTC.

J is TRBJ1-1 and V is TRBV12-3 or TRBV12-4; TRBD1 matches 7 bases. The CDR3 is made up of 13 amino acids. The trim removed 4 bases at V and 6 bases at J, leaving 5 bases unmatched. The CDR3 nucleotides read TGTGCCAGCAGTTATACGACAGGGCCTGAAGCTTTCTTT. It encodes CASSYTTGPEAFF.

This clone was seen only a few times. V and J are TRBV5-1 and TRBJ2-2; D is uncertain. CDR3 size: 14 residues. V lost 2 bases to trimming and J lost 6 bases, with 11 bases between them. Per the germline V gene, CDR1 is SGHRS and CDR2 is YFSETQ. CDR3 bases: TGCGCCAGCAGCTTCGACACCCCTGCCGGGGAGCTGTTTTTT. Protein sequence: CASSFDTPAGELFF.

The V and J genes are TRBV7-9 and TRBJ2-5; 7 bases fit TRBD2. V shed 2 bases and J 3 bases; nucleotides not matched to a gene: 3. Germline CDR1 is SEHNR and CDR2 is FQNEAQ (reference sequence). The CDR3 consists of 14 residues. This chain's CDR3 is CASSLRLAEETQYF. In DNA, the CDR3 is TGTGCCAGCAGCTTACGTCTAGCGGAAGAGACCCAGTACTTC.

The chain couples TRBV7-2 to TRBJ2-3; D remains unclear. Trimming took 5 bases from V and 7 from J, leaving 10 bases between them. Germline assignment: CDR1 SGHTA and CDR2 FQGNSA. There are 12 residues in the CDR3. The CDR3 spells CASSPIVNTQYF. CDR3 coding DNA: TGTGCCAGCAGCCCCATAGTAAATACGCAGTATTTT.

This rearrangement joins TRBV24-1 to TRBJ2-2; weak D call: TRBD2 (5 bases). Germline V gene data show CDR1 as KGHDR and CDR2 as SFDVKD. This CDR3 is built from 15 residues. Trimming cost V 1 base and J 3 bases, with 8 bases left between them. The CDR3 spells CATSDFRTDTGELFF. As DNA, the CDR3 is TGTGCCACCAGTGATTTCAGGACTGACACCGGGGAGCTGTTTTTT.

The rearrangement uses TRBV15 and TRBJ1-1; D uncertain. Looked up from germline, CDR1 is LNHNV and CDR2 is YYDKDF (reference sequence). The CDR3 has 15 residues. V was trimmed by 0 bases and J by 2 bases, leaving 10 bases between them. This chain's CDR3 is CATSREESPNTEAFF. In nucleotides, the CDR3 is TGTGCCACCAGCAGAGAAGAGTCCCCTAACACTGAAGCTTTCTTT.

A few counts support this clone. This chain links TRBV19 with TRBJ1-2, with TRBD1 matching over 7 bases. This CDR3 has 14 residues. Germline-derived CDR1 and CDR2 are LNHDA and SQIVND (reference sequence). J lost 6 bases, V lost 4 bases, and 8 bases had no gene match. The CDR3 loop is CASSTMDRSNGYTF. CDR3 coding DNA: TGTGCCAGTAGTACAATGGACAGGTCGAATGGCTACACCTTC.

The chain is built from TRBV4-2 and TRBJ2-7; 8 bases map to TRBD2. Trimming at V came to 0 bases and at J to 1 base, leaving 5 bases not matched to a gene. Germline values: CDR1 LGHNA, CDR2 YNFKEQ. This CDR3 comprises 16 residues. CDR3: CASSQESGGSSYEQYF. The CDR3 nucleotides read TGTGCCAGCAGCCAAGAGAGCGGGGGCTCGTCCTACGAGCAGTACTTC.

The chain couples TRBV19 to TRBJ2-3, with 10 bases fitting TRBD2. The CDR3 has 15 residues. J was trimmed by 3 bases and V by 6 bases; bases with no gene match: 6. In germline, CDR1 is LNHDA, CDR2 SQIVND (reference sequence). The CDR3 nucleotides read TGTGCCAGTAGACCACTAGCGGGAAGTACAGATACGCAGTATTTT. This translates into CASRPLAGSTDTQYF.

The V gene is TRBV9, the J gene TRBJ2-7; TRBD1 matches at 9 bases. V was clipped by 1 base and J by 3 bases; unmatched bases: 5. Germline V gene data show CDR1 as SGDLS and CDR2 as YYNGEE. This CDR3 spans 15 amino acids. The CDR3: CASSVQDRGVYEQYF. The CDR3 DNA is TGTGCCAGCAGCGTACAGGACAGGGGCGTCTACGAGCAGTACTTC.

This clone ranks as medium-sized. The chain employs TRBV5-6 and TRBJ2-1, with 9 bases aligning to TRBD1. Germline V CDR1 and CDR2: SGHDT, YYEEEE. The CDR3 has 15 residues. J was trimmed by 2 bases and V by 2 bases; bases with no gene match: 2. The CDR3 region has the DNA TGTGCCAGCAGCTTCGGGGACAGGGCCTACAATGAGCAGTTCTTC. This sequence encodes CASSFGDRAYNEQFF.

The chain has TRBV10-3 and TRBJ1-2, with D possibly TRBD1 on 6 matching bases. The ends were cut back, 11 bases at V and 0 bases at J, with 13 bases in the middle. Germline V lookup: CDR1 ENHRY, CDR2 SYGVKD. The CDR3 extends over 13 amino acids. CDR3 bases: TGTGCCCTCCAGGGGCCCGCTAACTATGGCTACACCTTC. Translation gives CALQGPANYGYTF.

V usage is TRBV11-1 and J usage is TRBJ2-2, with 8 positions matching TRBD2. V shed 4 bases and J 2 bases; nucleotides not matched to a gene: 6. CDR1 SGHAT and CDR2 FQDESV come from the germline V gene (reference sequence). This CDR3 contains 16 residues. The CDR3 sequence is CASSSHSGTNTGELFF. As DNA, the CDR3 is TGTGCCAGCAGCTCCCATAGCGGGACAAACACCGGGGAGCTGTTTTTT.

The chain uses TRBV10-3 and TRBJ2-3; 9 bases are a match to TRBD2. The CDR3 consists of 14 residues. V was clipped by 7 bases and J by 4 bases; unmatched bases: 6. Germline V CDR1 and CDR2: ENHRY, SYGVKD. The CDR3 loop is CAITGGGAADTQYF. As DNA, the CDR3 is TGTGCCATCACCGGCGGGGGGGCTGCAGATACGCAGTATTTT.

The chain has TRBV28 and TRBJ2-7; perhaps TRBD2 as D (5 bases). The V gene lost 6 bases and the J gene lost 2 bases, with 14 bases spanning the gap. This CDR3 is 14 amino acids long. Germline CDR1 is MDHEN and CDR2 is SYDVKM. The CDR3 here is CASSRRRGAYEQYF. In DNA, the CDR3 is TGTGCCAGCAGCCGACGTCGGGGAGCCTACGAGCAGTACTTC.

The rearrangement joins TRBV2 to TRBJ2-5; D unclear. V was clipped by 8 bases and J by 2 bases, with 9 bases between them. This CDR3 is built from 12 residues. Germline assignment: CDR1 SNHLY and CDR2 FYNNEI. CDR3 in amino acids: CASAAQQETQYF. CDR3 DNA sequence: TGTGCCAGCGCGGCTCAACAAGAGACCCAGTACTTC.

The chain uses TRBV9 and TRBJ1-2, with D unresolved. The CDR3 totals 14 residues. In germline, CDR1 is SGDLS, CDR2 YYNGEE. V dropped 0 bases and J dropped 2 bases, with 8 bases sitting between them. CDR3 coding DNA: TGTGCCAGCAGCGTAGGGGCAGAGAACTATGGCTACACCTTC. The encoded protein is CASSVGAENYGYTF.

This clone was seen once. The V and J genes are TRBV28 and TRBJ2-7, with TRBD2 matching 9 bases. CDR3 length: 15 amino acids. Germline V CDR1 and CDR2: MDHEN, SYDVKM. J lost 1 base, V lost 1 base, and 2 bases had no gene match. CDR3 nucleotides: TGTGCCAGCAGTTTATCTAGCGGGGCATCCTACGAGCAGTACTTC. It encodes CASSLSSGASYEQYF. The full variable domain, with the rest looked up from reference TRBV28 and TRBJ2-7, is DVKVTQSSRYLVKRTGEKVFLECVQDMDHENMFWYRQDPGLGLRLIYFSYDVKMKEKGDIPEGYSVSREKKERFSLILESASTNQTSMYLCASSLSSGASYEQYFGPGTRLTVT.

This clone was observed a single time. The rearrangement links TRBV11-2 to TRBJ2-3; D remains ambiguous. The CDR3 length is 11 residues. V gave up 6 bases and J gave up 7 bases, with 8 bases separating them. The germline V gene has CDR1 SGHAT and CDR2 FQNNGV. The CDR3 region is CASSLLNTQYF. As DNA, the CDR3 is TGTGCCAGCAGTCTCTTAAATACGCAGTATTTT. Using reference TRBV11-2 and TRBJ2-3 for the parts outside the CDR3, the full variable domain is EAGVAQSPRYKIIEKRQSVAFWCNPISGHATLYWYQQILGQGPKLLIQFQNNGVVDDSQLPKDRFSAERLKGVDSTLKIQPAKLEDSAVYLCASSLLNTQYFGPGTRLTVL.

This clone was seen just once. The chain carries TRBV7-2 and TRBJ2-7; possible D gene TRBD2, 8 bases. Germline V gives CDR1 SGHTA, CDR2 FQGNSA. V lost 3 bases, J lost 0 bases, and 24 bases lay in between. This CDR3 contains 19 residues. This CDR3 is CASSLTGRASGSASYEQYF. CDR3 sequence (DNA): TGTGCCAGCAGCTTGACAGGGAGGGCTAGCGGGTCTGCCTCCTACGAGCAGTACTTC.